The 14 T cell receptor beta chains presented below share a single source sample, sequenced in a study of blood T cells in healthy people across ages. The authors ran a second PCR of 7 to 11 cycles using a sample-barcoded 5' primer and a J-beta primer mix. In TCRdb, the 5' RACE reads were re-called with MiXCR into one record per CDR3 protein. The sample shows around 780,000 distinct CDR3 sequences, approximately 53% of them seen only once. Sequences were obtained from blood. The receptors come from a middle-aged man in good health.

The CDR3 coding sequence is TGTGCCAGCAGCTTACGTCCCTCAACAACGGGGCAAGAGACCCAGTACTTC. Protein sequence: CASSLRPSTTGQETQYF. The chain couples TRBV7-9 to TRBJ2-7; perhaps TRBD2 as D (5 bases). Judging by the DNA end, TRBJ2-5 fits better; the J call may be wrong. This CDR3 comprises 17 residues. The germline CDR1 and CDR2 sequences are SEHNR and FQNEAQ (reference sequence).

The rearrangement links TRBV28 to TRBJ2-5; unclear D gene. Trimming removed 6 bases from V and 2 bases from J, with 10 bases in between. The CDR3 consists of 13 residues. Germline CDR1 is MDHEN and CDR2 is SYDVKM. The CDR3 sequence: CASSSTGQETQYF. In nucleotides, the CDR3 is TGTGCCAGCAGCTCGACGGGTCAAGAGACCCAGTACTTC.

V usage is TRBV7-9 and J usage is TRBJ2-1; D gene unclear. The CDR3 is made up of 13 amino acids. Germline V gene sequence: CDR1 SEHNR, CDR2 FQNEAQ (reference sequence). The V end lost 4 bases, the J end lost 8 bases, and 12 bases lay between the germline ends. The CDR3 reads CASSYIPNHEQFF. CDR3 nucleotides: TGTGCCAGCAGCTATATACCCAATCATGAGCAGTTCTTC.

This chain connects TRBV5-6 to TRBJ2-3; 7 nucleotides line up with TRBD1. With V trimmed by 4 bases and J by 0 bases, 8 bases remained unmatched. CDR1 and CDR2 from the germline V gene are SGHDT and YYEEEE. The CDR3 is 16 residues long. In DNA, the CDR3 is TGTGCCAGCAGCACTCGAGGGACAGTAAGCACAGATACGCAGTATTTT. Amino acid sequence: CASSTRGTVSTDTQYF.

This clonotype was counted a few times. This chain connects TRBV6-5 to TRBJ2-1; tentatively, D is TRBD2 (6 bases). The CDR3 is 16 residues long. Germline lookup yields CDR1 MNHEY and CDR2 SVGAGI. Trimming shortened V by 5 bases and J by 0 bases, and 14 bases separated the two germline ends. CDR3 loop: CASSVRGLSSYNEQFF. CDR3 coding DNA: TGTGCCAGCAGTGTACGGGGACTCTCCTCCTACAATGAGCAGTTCTTC.

J is TRBJ2-3 and V is TRBV9, with 7 nucleotides matching TRBD2. This CDR3 is built from 17 residues. The V segment lost 3 bases and the J segment 2 bases; nucleotides outside the gene matches: 12. Germline V lookup: CDR1 SGDLS, CDR2 YYNGEE. The CDR3 coding sequence is TGTGCCAGCAGCGCTGGAGCAGGGAGGGACCCCACAGATACGCAGTATTTT. It encodes CASSAGAGRDPTDTQYF.

This chain's CDR3 is CASRVQNFHHTQYF. The CDR3 DNA reads TGTGCCAGCAGAGTCCAAAATTTCCATCACACTCAGTACTTC. J is TRBJ2-4 and V is TRBV25-1; D is ambiguous. Germline V gene data show CDR1 as MGHDK and CDR2 as SYGVNS. The CDR3 is 14 residues long. Trimming pared 6 bases from V and 12 bases from J, leaving 21 bases between.

The chain couples TRBV6-2 or TRBV6-3 to TRBJ1-2, with 8 bases aligning to TRBD1. The CDR3 runs 15 residues. Looked up from germline, CDR1 is MNHEY and CDR2 is SVGEGT. Trimming at V came to 5 bases and at J to 1 base, leaving 6 bases not matched to a gene. Here the CDR3 DNA reads TGTGCCAGCAGTCTCGACAGGGGCTATAACTATGGCTACACCTTC. This translates into CASSLDRGYNYGYTF.

This clonotype was observed a single time. The chain carries TRBV9 and TRBJ2-3; 7 nucleotides align to TRBD2. Germline lookup yields CDR1 SGDLS and CDR2 YYNGEE. The CDR3 consists of 15 residues. The trim removed 1 base at V and 3 bases at J, leaving 5 bases unmatched. CDR3: CASSVRVLATDTQYF. The CDR3 nucleotides are TGTGCCAGCAGCGTACGGGTACTAGCGACAGATACGCAGTATTTT. Drawing the rest from reference TRBV9 and TRBJ2-3, the complete variable domain is DSGVTQTPKHLITATGQRVTLRCSPRSGDLSVYWYQQSLDQGLQFLIQYYNGEERAKGNILERFSAQQFPDLHSELNLSSLELGDSALYFCASSVRVLATDTQYFGPGTRLTVL.

This clonotype was found a few times. The rearrangement links TRBV7-2 to TRBJ1-6; D is undetermined. The ends were cut back, 5 bases at V and 12 bases at J, with 20 bases in the middle. The CDR3 runs to 15 residues. CDR1 is SGHTA, CDR2 FQGNSA, per germline. In DNA form, the CDR3 reads TGTGCCAGCAGCCCCCCGCCCGACAAGTGGGTACCCCTCCACTTT. Translation: CASSPPPDKWVPLHF.

The gene calls are TRBV6-1 and TRBJ2-3, with D tentatively TRBD2 (6 bases). The CDR3 consists of 14 residues. Germline V CDR1 and CDR2: MNHNS, SASEGT. The V and J ends lost 4 bases and 8 bases respectively, with 16 bases between them. CDR3 in DNA: TGTGCCAGCAGTGCCTCGTTAGATAGCGGTACGCAGTATTTT. Its protein product is CASSASLDSGTQYF.

The CDR3 here is CATGWGAEQFF. In DNA, the CDR3 is TGTGCCACCGGGTGGGGGGCTGAGCAGTTCTTC. This chain uses TRBV10-3 with TRBJ2-1, with D perhaps TRBD1 or TRBD2 (6 bases each). Germline CDR1 reads ENHRY; CDR2 reads SYGVKD. Trimming took off 10 bases at V and 9 bases at J, with 13 bases between the two ends. The CDR3 sequence is 11 residues long.

This chain links TRBV20-1 with TRBJ2-1, with TRBD1 matching 7 bases. The germline V gene has CDR1 DFQATT and CDR2 SNEGSKA (reference sequence). V was clipped by 3 bases and J by 2 bases; unmatched bases: 7. There are 15 residues in the CDR3. The CDR3 is CSASEQGITYNEQFF. The CDR3 coding sequence is TGCAGTGCTAGCGAACAGGGGATCACCTACAATGAGCAGTTCTTC.

The genes are TRBV5-6 and TRBJ2-4; D may match TRBD1 or TRBD2 (5 bases each). The CDR3 is 15 amino acids. V dropped 3 bases and J dropped 13 bases, with 23 bases sitting between them. Germline V gives CDR1 SGHDT, CDR2 YYEEEE. The CDR3 here is CASSWAGVLQGEQYF. The CDR3 DNA reads as TGTGCCAGCAGCTGGGCCGGGGTGCTCCAGGGAGAGCAGTACTTC.